A selection of T cell receptor beta chains follows, all from one sample in a study of blood T cell repertoires in COVID-19. Data came from immunoSEQ multiplex PCR; TCRdb stores just in-frame clones and leaves some out. The table lists around 330,000 clones, 88% of them singletons, with 1.5% to 2% in the top ten. Material: peripheral blood. These receptors originate from a woman aged 30 to 39 with COVID-19, enrolled during active disease. CDR3s include the opening cysteine and the closing phenylalanine or tryptophan. Fields, in order: clone size, J gene, V gene, D gene, CDR3 protein, CDR3 DNA. A D gene is named only where the DNA matches it firmly. Some rows have no size entry. The others give once, few or many, or a class for an expanded clone.

clone_size: -
j_call: TRBJ2-1
v_call: TRBV10-2
d_call: TRBD2
cdr3_aa: CAIQLAGGYNEQFF
cdr3_nt: TGCGCCATCCAGCTAGCGGGGGGTTACAATGAGCAGTTCTTC

clone_size: -
j_call: TRBJ2-7
v_call: TRBV5-1
d_call: -
cdr3_aa: CASSLVVSPYEQYF
cdr3_nt: TGCGCCAGCAGCTTGGTCGTTAGCCCCTACGAGCAGTACTTC

clone_size: -
j_call: TRBJ1-2
v_call: TRBV19
d_call: TRBD1
cdr3_aa: CASSTTGAAGGRGYTF
cdr3_nt: TGTGCCAGTAGTACGACAGGGGCGGCGGGGGGGCGAGGCTACACCTTC

clone_size: -
j_call: TRBJ1-5
v_call: TRBV28
d_call: TRBD1
cdr3_aa: CASSSGQSNQPQHF
cdr3_nt: TGTGCCAGCAGTTCGGGACAGAGCAATCAGCCCCAGCATTTT

clone_size: -
j_call: TRBJ1-1
v_call: TRBV2
d_call: TRBD1
cdr3_aa: CASSSQGGNTEAFF
cdr3_nt: TGTGCCAGCAGTTCCCAGGGGGGGAACACTGAAGCTTTCTTT

clone_size: -
j_call: TRBJ2-2
v_call: TRBV6-6
d_call: -
cdr3_aa: CASSQGGSNTGELFF
cdr3_nt: TGTGCCAGCAGTCAGGGGGGGTCGAACACCGGGGAGCTGTTTTTT

clone_size: -
j_call: TRBJ1-2
v_call: TRBV12-3/TRBV12-4
d_call: -
cdr3_aa: CASRGGGLYGYTF
cdr3_nt: TGTGCCAGCAGAGGGGGGGGCCTCTATGGCTACACCTTC

clone_size: -
j_call: TRBJ2-7
v_call: TRBV6-2/TRBV6-3
d_call: TRBD1
cdr3_aa: CASSNRDRVFEQYF
cdr3_nt: TGTGCCAGCAGTAACCGGGACAGGGTTTTCGAGCAGTACTTC

clone_size: -
j_call: TRBJ2-1
v_call: TRBV6-2/TRBV6-3
d_call: -
cdr3_aa: CASSYGRVRSYNEQFF
cdr3_nt: TGTGCCAGCAGTTACGGTCGGGTGCGCTCCTACAATGAGCAGTTCTTC

clone_size: -
j_call: TRBJ1-3
v_call: TRBV7-2
d_call: TRBD1
cdr3_aa: CASSLGQGTGNTIYF
cdr3_nt: TGTGCCAGCAGCCTAGGACAGGGAACTGGAAACACCATATATTTT

clone_size: -
j_call: TRBJ2-2
v_call: TRBV11-2
d_call: TRBD2
cdr3_aa: CASSLGLATGELFF
cdr3_nt: TGTGCCAGCAGCCTGGGACTAGCGACTGGGGAGCTGTTTTTT

clone_size: -
j_call: TRBJ2-1
v_call: TRBV18
d_call: TRBD1
cdr3_aa: CATTKGQGFNEQFF
cdr3_nt: TGTGCCACCACAAAGGGACAGGGGTTTAATGAGCAGTTCTTC

clone_size: -
j_call: TRBJ1-6
v_call: TRBV7-2
d_call: TRBD1
cdr3_aa: CASSLGGQEGQSLHF
cdr3_nt: TGTGCCAGCAGCTTAGGAGGACAGGAGGGTCAGTCCCTCCACTTT

clone_size: -
j_call: TRBJ2-3
v_call: TRBV6-2/TRBV6-3
d_call: -
cdr3_aa: CASSHRVQPSTQYF
cdr3_nt: TGTGCCAGCAGTCACAGGGTCCAACCCTCCACGCAGTATTTT

clone_size: -
j_call: TRBJ2-3
v_call: TRBV2
d_call: TRBD1
cdr3_aa: CASRDREVWDTQYF
cdr3_nt: TGTGCCAGCAGGGACAGGGAAGTGTGGGATACGCAGTATTTT

clone_size: -
j_call: TRBJ2-1
v_call: TRBV6-5
d_call: TRBD2
cdr3_aa: CASSRLSGGEHEQFF
cdr3_nt: TGTGCCAGCAGTCGCCTTAGCGGGGGGGAACATGAGCAGTTCTTC

clone_size: -
j_call: TRBJ2-7
v_call: TRBV24-1
d_call: TRBD1
cdr3_aa: CATSDSAGTGEFYEQYF
cdr3_nt: TGTGCCACCAGTGATTCGGCCGGGACAGGGGAATTCTACGAGCAGTACTTC

clone_size: -
j_call: TRBJ2-7
v_call: TRBV6-2/TRBV6-3
d_call: TRBD1
cdr3_aa: CASSYRDRFTYEQYF
cdr3_nt: TGTGCCAGCAGTTACCGGGACAGGTTTACCTACGAGCAGTACTTC

clone_size: -
j_call: TRBJ1-3
v_call: TRBV7-9
d_call: -
cdr3_aa: CASSLEAGRHTIYF
cdr3_nt: TGTGCCAGCAGCTTAGAGGCAGGGCGGCACACCATATATTTT

clone_size: once
j_call: TRBJ2-1
v_call: TRBV6-2/TRBV6-3
d_call: -
cdr3_aa: CASSYFMRNEQFF
cdr3_nt: TGTGCCAGCAGTTACTTTATGAGGAATGAGCAGTTCTTC

clone_size: -
j_call: TRBJ1-2
v_call: TRBV2
d_call: -
cdr3_aa: CASSERQFYGYTF
cdr3_nt: TGTGCCAGCAGTGAACGCCAGTTCTATGGCTACACCTTC

clone_size: -
j_call: TRBJ1-6
v_call: TRBV30
d_call: -
cdr3_aa: CAWNDGGNSPLHF
cdr3_nt: TGTGCCTGGAACGACGGGGGAAATTCACCCCTCCACTTT

clone_size: -
j_call: TRBJ1-1
v_call: TRBV15
d_call: TRBD1
cdr3_aa: CATNSQGLNTEAFF
cdr3_nt: TGTGCCACCAATTCACAGGGGTTGAACACTGAAGCTTTCTTT

clone_size: -
j_call: TRBJ2-3
v_call: TRBV2
d_call: TRBD2
cdr3_aa: CATDRAGGSSDTQYF
cdr3_nt: TGTGCCACTGATAGAGCGGGGGGGTCCTCAGATACGCAGTATTTT

clone_size: -
j_call: TRBJ2-3
v_call: TRBV10-2
d_call: -
cdr3_aa: CASSELDRIRTDTQYF
cdr3_nt: TGCGCCAGCAGTGAACTAGACAGGATCCGCACAGATACGCAGTATTTT

clone_size: -
j_call: TRBJ1-6
v_call: TRBV19
d_call: TRBD1
cdr3_aa: CASSTGQGADSPLHF
cdr3_nt: TGTGCCAGTAGTACAGGACAGGGGGCGGATTCACCCCTCCACTTT

clone_size: -
j_call: TRBJ1-2
v_call: TRBV20-1
d_call: -
cdr3_aa: CSASSLGARGGYTF
cdr3_nt: TGCAGTGCTAGTAGTTTGGGGGCTAGGGGTGGCTACACCTTC

clone_size: -
j_call: TRBJ1-1
v_call: TRBV3-1/TRBV3-2
d_call: -
cdr3_aa: CASSEEDSFTEAFF
cdr3_nt: TGTGCCAGCAGCGAAGAGGACAGTTTTACTGAAGCTTTCTTT

clone_size: -
j_call: TRBJ1-1
v_call: TRBV19
d_call: -
cdr3_aa: CASNTGWSTEAFF
cdr3_nt: TGTGCCAGTAATACAGGGTGGAGCACTGAAGCTTTCTTT

clone_size: -
j_call: TRBJ2-3
v_call: TRBV7-2
d_call: TRBD2
cdr3_aa: CASSSRLAISTDTQYF
cdr3_nt: TGTGCCAGCAGTTCCAGACTAGCGATCAGCACAGATACGCAGTATTTT

clone_size: -
j_call: TRBJ1-2
v_call: TRBV10-1
d_call: -
cdr3_aa: CASPEPARVNYGYTF
cdr3_nt: TGCGCCAGCCCCGAGCCCGCCCGGGTAAACTATGGCTACACCTTC

clone_size: -
j_call: TRBJ1-5
v_call: TRBV2
d_call: TRBD1
cdr3_aa: CASSEDRGQNQPQHF
cdr3_nt: TGTGCCAGCAGTGAAGATAGGGGGCAGAATCAGCCCCAGCATTTT

clone_size: -
j_call: TRBJ2-5
v_call: TRBV19
d_call: TRBD1
cdr3_aa: CASSTGQVQETQYF
cdr3_nt: TGTGCCAGTAGTACTGGACAGGTCCAAGAGACCCAGTACTTC

clone_size: -
j_call: TRBJ2-4
v_call: TRBV6-2/TRBV6-3
d_call: TRBD1
cdr3_aa: CASSRPPLDRARNIQYF
cdr3_nt: TGTGCCAGCAGCCGACCCCCACTCGACAGGGCGCGAAACATTCAGTACTTC

clone_size: -
j_call: TRBJ1-1
v_call: TRBV5-6
d_call: -
cdr3_aa: CASSQVGGYTEAFF
cdr3_nt: TGTGCCAGCAGCCAGGTCGGGGGTTACACTGAGGCTTTCTTT

clone_size: -
j_call: TRBJ2-1
v_call: TRBV7-9
d_call: -
cdr3_aa: CASSPPQGNEQFF
cdr3_nt: TGTGCCAGCAGCCCTCCCCAGGGGAATGAGCAGTTCTTC

clone_size: many
j_call: TRBJ2-3
v_call: TRBV2
d_call: -
cdr3_aa: CASNRGAQDTQYF
cdr3_nt: TGTGCCAGCAATCGGGGGGCTCAAGATACGCAGTATTTT

clone_size: -
j_call: TRBJ1-5
v_call: TRBV27
d_call: -
cdr3_aa: CASSRTANQPQHF
cdr3_nt: TGTGCCAGCAGCCGGACAGCAAATCAGCCCCAGCATTTT

clone_size: -
j_call: TRBJ1-2
v_call: TRBV2
d_call: TRBD1
cdr3_aa: CASRAGGPGYTF
cdr3_nt: TGTGCCAGCAGAGCAGGGGGCCCTGGCTACACCTTC

clone_size: many
j_call: TRBJ1-2
v_call: TRBV19
d_call: -
cdr3_aa: CASSITGGYGYTF
cdr3_nt: TGTGCCAGTAGTATAACAGGCGGCTATGGCTACACCTTC

clone_size: -
j_call: TRBJ1-4
v_call: TRBV2
d_call: -
cdr3_aa: CASTQWRGTNEKLFF
cdr3_nt: TGTGCCAGCACCCAATGGCGGGGGACTAATGAAAAACTGTTTTTT

clone_size: -
j_call: TRBJ1-6
v_call: TRBV13
d_call: TRBD1
cdr3_aa: CASSRDRENSPLHF
cdr3_nt: TGTGCCAGCAGCAGAGACAGGGAAAATTCACCCCTCCACTTT

clone_size: -
j_call: TRBJ2-1
v_call: TRBV6-2/TRBV6-3
d_call: TRBD2
cdr3_aa: CASSPGLGKVEQFF
cdr3_nt: TGTGCCAGCAGCCCTGGACTAGGAAAGGTTGAGCAGTTCTTC

clone_size: -
j_call: TRBJ2-2
v_call: TRBV11-3
d_call: -
cdr3_aa: CASSSRQGGHTGELFF
cdr3_nt: TGTGCCAGCAGCTCCCGACAGGGAGGCCACACCGGGGAGCTGTTTTTT

clone_size: -
j_call: TRBJ2-1
v_call: TRBV9
d_call: TRBD2
cdr3_aa: CASSVAGGTYNEQFF
cdr3_nt: TGTGCCAGCAGCGTGGCGGGGGGGACTTACAATGAGCAGTTCTTC

clone_size: -
j_call: TRBJ1-1
v_call: TRBV28
d_call: -
cdr3_aa: CASLRYLNTEAFF
cdr3_nt: TGTGCCAGCTTGCGATACCTGAACACTGAAGCTTTCTTT

clone_size: -
j_call: TRBJ1-5
v_call: TRBV28
d_call: TRBD1
cdr3_aa: CASSGDSNQPQHF
cdr3_nt: TGTGCCAGCAGTGGGGACAGTAATCAGCCCCAGCATTTT